This T cell receptor beta chain was identified during a study of siplizumab effects on memory and regulatory T cells. Study-wide results and limits: Naive T cells seemed more diverse than memory cells; they also seemed major alloresponse contributors. Proliferating Tregs taken from siplizumab cultures were not shown to have a confirmed suppressive function. Under siplizumab, alloreactive sequences traced to unstimulated CD4+ memory cells were significantly reduced.

V lost 8 bases to trimming and J lost 6 bases, with 13 bases between them. CDR1 ENHRY and CDR2 SYGVKD come from the germline V gene. This CDR3 contains 13 residues. With respect to this clone: Its antigen is not known.

The table came from immunoSEQ multiplex PCR; TCRdb's copy has only in-frame clones and leaves some out. In the table there are approximately 94,000 clones, more than 95% of which are singletons. Sequencing used naive CD4+ T cells sorted from blood. The sequence was obtained from a human donor in good health. V is TRBV10-3 and J is TRBJ1-4; D not resolved. The chain's CDR3 is CAIWGGRDEKLFF. DNA for the CDR3: TGTGCCATCTGGGGTGGCCGCGATGAAAAACTGTTTTTT.